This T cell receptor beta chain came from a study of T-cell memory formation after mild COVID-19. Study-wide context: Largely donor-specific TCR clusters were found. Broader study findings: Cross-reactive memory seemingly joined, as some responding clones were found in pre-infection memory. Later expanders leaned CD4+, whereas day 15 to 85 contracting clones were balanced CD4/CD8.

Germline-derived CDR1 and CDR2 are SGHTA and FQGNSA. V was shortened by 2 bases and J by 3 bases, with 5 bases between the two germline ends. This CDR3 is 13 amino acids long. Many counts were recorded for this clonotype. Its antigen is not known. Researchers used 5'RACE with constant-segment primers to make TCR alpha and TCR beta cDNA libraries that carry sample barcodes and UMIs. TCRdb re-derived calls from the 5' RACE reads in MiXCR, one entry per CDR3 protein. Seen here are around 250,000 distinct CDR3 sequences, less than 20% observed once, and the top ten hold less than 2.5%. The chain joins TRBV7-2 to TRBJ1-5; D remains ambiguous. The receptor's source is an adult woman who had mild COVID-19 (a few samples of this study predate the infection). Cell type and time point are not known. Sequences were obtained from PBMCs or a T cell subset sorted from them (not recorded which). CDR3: CASSLRDNQPQHF. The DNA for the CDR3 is TGTGCCAGCAGCTTACGGGACAATCAGCCCCAGCATTTT.